The clone carrying this T cell receptor (beta chain) was observed at least ten times. Stated time point: sample taken at primary tumor resection. TCRdb processed the 5' RACE reads anew with MiXCR; each CDR3 protein has one entry. Of about 38,000 distinct CDR3 sequences in the sample, approximately 5.5% were seen once. The CDR3 length is 14 residues. Germline CDR1 and CDR2: MNHEY and SVGEGT. With 6 bases removed from V and 4 bases from J, the gap between germline ends came to 15 bases. This record belongs to a study of spatial heterogeneity in lung cancer. The specimen was PBMCs, collected at surgery. This clonotype originated in a female donor with early-stage non-small cell lung cancer. The V gene is TRBV6-2 or TRBV6-3, the J gene TRBJ1-2; maybe TRBD1 (5 bases). The CDR3 DNA reads as TGTGCCAGCAGCGGACCGACAGAGAGCTATGGCTACACCTTC. Protein product: CASSGPTESYGYTF.